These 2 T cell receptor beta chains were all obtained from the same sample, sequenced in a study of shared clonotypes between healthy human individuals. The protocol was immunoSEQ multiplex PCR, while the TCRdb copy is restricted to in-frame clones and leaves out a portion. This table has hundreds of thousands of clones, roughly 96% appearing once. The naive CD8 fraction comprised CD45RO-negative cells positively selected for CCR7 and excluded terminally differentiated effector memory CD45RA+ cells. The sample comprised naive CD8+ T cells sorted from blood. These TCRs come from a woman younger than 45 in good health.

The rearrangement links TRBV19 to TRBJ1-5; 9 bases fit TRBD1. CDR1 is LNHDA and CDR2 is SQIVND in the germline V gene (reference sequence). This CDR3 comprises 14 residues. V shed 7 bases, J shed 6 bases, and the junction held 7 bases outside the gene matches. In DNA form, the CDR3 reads TGTGCCAGTACCGCCGGGACAGGGTTTCAGCCCCAGCATTTT. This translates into CASTAGTGFQPQHF.

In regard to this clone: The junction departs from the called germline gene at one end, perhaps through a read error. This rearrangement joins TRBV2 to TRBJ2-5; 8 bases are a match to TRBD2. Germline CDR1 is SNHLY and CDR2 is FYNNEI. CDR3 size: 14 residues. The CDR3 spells CASSKAGVQETQYF. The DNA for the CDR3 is TGTGCCAGCAGTAAAGCGGGAGTGCAAGAGACCCAGTACTTC. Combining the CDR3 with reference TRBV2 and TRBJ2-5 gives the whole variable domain EPEVTQTPSHQVTQMGQEVILRCVPISNHLYFYWYRQILGQKVEFLVSFYNNEISEKSEIFDDQFSVERPDGSNFTLKIRSTKLEDSAMYFCASSKAGVQETQYFGPGTRLLVL.